Described below is a single TCR beta chain sequence and its context. The record originates from a study of PD-1 blockade in classical Hodgkin lymphoma. The method was immunoSEQ multiplex PCR; TCRdb's version includes in-frame clones alone and lacks a portion of them. The sample has approximately 58,000 clones; less than 95% are singletons. Every patient had relapsed following autologous stem cell transplantation, and cohorts differed in brentuximab vedotin exposure. V gave up 6 bases and J gave up 6 bases; unmatched junction bases: 9. The CDR3 spans 15 residues. Looked up from germline, CDR1 is MNHEY and CDR2 is SVGAGI.

The source is a human donor with classical Hodgkin lymphoma. The chain recombines TRBV6-5 with TRBJ2-3, with TRBD2 matching 10 bases. Material: peripheral blood mononuclear cells (PBMCs), obtained before the second cycle of nivolumab. The CDR3 reads CASSRTSGLSDTQYF. The DNA for the CDR3 is TGTGCCAGCAGCCGGACTAGCGGTCTGTCCGATACGCAGTATTTT.